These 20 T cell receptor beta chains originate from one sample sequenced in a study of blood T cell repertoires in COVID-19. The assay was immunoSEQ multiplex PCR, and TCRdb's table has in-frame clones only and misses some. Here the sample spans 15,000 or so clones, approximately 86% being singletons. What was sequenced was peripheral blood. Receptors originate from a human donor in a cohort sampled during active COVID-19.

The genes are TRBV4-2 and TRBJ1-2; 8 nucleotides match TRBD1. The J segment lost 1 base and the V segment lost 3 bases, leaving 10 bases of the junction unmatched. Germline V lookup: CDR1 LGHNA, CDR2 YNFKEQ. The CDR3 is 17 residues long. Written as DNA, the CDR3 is TGTGCCAGCAGCCAGCCAGACAGGACAGGGATTAACTATGGCTACACCTTC. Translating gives CASSQPDRTGINYGYTF.

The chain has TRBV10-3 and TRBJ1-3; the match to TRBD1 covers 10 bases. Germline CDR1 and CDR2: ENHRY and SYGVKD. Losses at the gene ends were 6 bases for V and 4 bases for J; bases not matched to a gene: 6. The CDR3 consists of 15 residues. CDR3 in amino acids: CAISQTGGTGNTIYF. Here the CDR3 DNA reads TGTGCCATCAGCCAGACAGGGGGCACCGGAAACACCATATATTTT.

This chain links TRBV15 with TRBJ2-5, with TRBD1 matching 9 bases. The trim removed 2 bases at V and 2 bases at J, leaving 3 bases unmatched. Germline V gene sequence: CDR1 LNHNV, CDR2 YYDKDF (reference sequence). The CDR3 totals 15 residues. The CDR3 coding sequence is TGTGCCACCAGCAGAAGAGACAGGGGGCAAGAGACCCAGTACTTC. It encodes CATSRRDRGQETQYF.

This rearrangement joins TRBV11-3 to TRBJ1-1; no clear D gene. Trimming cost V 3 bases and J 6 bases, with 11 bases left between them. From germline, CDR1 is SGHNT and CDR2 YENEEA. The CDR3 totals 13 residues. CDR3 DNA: TGTGCCAGCAGCTTTTCCTCGGTCTCTGAAGCTTTCTTT. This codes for CASSFSSVSEAFF.

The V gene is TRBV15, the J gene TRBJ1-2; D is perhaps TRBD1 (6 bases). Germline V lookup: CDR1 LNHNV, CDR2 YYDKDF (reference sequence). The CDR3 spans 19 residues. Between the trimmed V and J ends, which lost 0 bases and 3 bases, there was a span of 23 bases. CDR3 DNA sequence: TGTGCCACCAGCAGAGATCCAGCCCGCTACAGGGTGCGCGACTATGGCTACACCTTC. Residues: CATSRDPARYRVRDYGYTF.

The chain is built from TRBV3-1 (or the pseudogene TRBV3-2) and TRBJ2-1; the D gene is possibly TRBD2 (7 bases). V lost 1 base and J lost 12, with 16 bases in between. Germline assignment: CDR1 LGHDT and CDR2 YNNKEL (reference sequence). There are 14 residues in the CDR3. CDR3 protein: CASSQGGEGGRQFF. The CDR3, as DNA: TGTGCCAGCAGCCAAGGGGGTGAGGGGGGGCGGCAGTTCTTC.

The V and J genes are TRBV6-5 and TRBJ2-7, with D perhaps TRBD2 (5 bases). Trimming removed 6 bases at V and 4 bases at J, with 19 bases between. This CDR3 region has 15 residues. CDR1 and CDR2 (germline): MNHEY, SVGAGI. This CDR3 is CASRRASGGLYEQYF. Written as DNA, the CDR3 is TGTGCCAGCAGAAGAGCATCAGGAGGACTTTACGAGCAGTACTTC.

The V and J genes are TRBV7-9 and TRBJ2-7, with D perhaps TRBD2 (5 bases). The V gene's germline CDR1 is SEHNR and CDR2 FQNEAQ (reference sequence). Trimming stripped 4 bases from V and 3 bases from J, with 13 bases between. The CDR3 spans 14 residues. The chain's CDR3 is CASSSRGRGYEQYF. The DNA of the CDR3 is TGTGCCAGCAGCTCCAGAGGGCGCGGCTACGAGCAGTACTTC.

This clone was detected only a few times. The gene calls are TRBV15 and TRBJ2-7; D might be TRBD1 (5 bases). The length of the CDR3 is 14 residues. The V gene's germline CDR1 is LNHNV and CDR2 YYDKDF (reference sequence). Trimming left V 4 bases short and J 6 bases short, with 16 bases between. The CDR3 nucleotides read TGTGCCACCAGCAACAGGCTCCGAGGAGTCGAGCAGTACTTC. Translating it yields CATSNRLRGVEQYF.

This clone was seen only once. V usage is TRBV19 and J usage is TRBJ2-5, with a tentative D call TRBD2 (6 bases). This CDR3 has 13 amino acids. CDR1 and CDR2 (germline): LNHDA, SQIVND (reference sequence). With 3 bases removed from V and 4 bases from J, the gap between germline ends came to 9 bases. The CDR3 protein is CASSMMRGETQYF. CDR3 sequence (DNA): TGTGCCAGTAGTATGATGCGGGGAGAGACCCAGTACTTC.

CDR3 nucleotide sequence: TGTGCCAGCAGCCCCACGGGGAGACTAGGTTCCTACGAGCAGTACTTC. This gives the protein CASSPTGRLGSYEQYF. The chain links TRBV11-3 to TRBJ2-7; a possible D gene is TRBD2 (6 bases). This CDR3 has 16 amino acids. Between the trimmed V and J ends, which lost 5 bases and 1 base, there was a span of 18 bases. Germline assignment: CDR1 SGHNT and CDR2 YENEEA. The whole variable domain, remainder taken from reference TRBV11-3 and TRBJ2-7, is EAGVVQSPRYKIIEKKQPVAFWCNPISGHNTLYWYLQNLGQGPELLIRYENEEAVDDSQLPKDRFSAERLKGVDSTLKIQPAELGDSAVYLCASSPTGRLGSYEQYFGPGTRLTVT.

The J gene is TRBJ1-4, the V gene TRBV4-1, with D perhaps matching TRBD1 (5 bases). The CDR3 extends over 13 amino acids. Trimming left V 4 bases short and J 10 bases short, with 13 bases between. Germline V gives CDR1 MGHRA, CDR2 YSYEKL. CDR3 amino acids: CASSPLVGGKLFF. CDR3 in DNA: TGCGCCAGCAGCCCCCTGGTCGGGGGAAAACTGTTTTTT.

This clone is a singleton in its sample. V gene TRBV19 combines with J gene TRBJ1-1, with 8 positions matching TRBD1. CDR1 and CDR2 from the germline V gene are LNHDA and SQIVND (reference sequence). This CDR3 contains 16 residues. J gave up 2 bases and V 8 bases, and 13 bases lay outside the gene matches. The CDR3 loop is CASPTRFGTGNTEAFF. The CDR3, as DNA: TGTGCCAGTCCTACCCGCTTTGGGACAGGAAACACTGAAGCTTTCTTT.

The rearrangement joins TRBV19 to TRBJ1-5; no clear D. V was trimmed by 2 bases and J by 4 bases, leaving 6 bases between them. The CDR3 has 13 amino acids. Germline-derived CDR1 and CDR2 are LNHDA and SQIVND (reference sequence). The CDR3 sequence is CASSISRNQPQHF. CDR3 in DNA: TGTGCCAGTAGTATATCCAGAAATCAGCCCCAGCATTTT.

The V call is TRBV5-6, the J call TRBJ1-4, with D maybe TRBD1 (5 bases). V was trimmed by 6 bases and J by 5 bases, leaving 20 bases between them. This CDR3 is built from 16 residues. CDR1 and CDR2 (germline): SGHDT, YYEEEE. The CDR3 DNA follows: TGTGCCAGCACCCCGGGTGGGGCCGCCATGAATGAAAAACTGTTTTTT. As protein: CASTPGGAAMNEKLFF.

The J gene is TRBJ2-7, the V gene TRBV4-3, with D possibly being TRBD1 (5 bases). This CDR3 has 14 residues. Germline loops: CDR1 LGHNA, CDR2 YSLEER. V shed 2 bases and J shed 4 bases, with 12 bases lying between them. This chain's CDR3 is CASSQQRGSYEQYF. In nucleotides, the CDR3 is TGCGCCAGCAGCCAACAAAGGGGCTCGTACGAGCAGTACTTC.

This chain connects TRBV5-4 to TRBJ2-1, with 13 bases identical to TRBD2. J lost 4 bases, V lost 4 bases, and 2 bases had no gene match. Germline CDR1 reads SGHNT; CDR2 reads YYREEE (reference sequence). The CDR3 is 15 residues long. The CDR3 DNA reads TGTGCCAGCAGCCGGGGACTAGCGGGGTACAATGAGCAGTTCTTC. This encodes CASSRGLAGYNEQFF. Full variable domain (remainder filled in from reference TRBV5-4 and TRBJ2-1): ETGVTQSPTHLIKTRGQQVTLRCSSQSGHNTVSWYQQALGQGPQFIFQYYREEENGRGNFPPRFSGLQFPNYSSELNVNALELDDSALYLCASSRGLAGYNEQFFGPGTRLTVL.

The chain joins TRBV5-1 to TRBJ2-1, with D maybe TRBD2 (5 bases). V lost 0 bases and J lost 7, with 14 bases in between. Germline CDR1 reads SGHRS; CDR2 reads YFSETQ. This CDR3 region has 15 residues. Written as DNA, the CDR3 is TGCGCCAGCAGCTTGGGGCGGGTGGAGGCGAATGAGCAGTTCTTC. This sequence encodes CASSLGRVEANEQFF.

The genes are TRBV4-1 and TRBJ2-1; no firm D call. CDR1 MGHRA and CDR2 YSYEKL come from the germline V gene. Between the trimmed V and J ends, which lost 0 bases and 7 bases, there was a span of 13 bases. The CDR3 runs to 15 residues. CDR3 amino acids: CASSQDIAARNEQFF. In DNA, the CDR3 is TGCGCCAGCAGCCAAGATATAGCCGCCCGAAATGAGCAGTTCTTC.

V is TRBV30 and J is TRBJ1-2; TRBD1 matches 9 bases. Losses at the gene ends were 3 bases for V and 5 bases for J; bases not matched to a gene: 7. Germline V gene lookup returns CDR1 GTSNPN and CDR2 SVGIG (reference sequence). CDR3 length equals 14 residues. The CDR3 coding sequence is TGTGCCTGGAGAGACCTGGGACAGGGTTATGGCTACACCTTC. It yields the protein CAWRDLGQGYGYTF. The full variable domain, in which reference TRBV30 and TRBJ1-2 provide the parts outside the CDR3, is SQTIHQWPATLVQPVGSPLSLECTVEGTSNPNLYWYRQAAGRGLQLLFYSVGIGQISSEVPQNLSASRPQDRQFILSSKKLLLSDSGFYLCAWRDLGQGYGYTFGSGTRLTVV.